Described below is a single T cell receptor (beta chain) sequence and its context. The data originate from a study of blood T cell repertoires in COVID-19. Original analysis: Amplification of reference gene primers was used by the study to estimate nucleated cell counts. Generated by immunoSEQ multiplex PCR, the TCRdb table keeps only in-frame clones and is missing some. That table supplies the V and J calls and clone size; D and trimming were determined from the DNA. The sample lists under 200,000 clones, 88% occurring once. The CDR3 has 14 residues. The V and J ends lost 6 bases and 0 bases respectively, with 9 bases between them. CDR1 is LGHDT, CDR2 YNNKEL, per germline (reference sequence).

Sequenced sample: peripheral blood. The rearrangement joins TRBV3-1 (or the pseudogene TRBV3-2) to TRBJ2-4; D is perhaps TRBD1 (5 bases). The receptor's source is a man aged 35-49 years with active or convalescent COVID-19. The CDR3 sequence: CASSRQGAKNIQYF. CDR3 coding DNA: TGTGCCAGCAGTCGTCAGGGAGCCAAAAACATTCAGTACTTC.